The sequence of this T cell receptor beta chain was determined in a study of cytomegalovirus exposure and HLA in healthy donors. The assay was immunoSEQ multiplex PCR, and TCRdb's table has in-frame clones only and misses some. The repertoire includes 110,000 or so clones, around 88% of them detected once, and about 5.3% sits in the top ten. The sequencing sample was made of PBMCs. This TCR was sampled from a man younger than 30 in good health and CMV-seronegative.

CDR3 DNA: TGTGCCAGCAGTGTTGGACAGGGGAGAACGTCGGGGGGCTACACCTTC. Its protein product is CASSVGQGRTSGGYTF. J is TRBJ1-2 and V is TRBV27; TRBD1 aligns across 9 bases. CDR1 and CDR2 (germline): MNHEY, SMNVEV (reference sequence). The CDR3 runs to 16 residues. V shed 5 bases and J 8 bases; nucleotides not matched to a gene: 15.